This TCR beta chain emerged from a study of cytomegalovirus exposure and HLA in healthy donors. Study context: Inside one of the first data releases sat about 85 million unique TCRs taken from HLA-typed donors.

PCR primers comprised 60 Vbeta and 13 Jbeta primers. Generated by immunoSEQ multiplex PCR, the TCRdb table keeps only in-frame clones and is missing some. The sample lists roughly 140,000 clones, roughly 78% occurring once. In its sample, this clone was seen a few times. Its antigen remains unidentified. Study findings and constraints: Across donors, presence/absence analyses took sequencing depth to be roughly uniform. The study designated roughly 160 TCR beta chains cytomegalovirus-associated.

CDR1 is LNHDA, CDR2 SQIVND, per germline (reference sequence). CDR3 size: 10 residues. The chain has TRBV19 and TRBJ1-1; possibly TRBD1 for D (5 bases). The sample comprised PBMCs. This receptor was obtained from a man aged 25-45 years in good health and CMV-seronegative. The CDR3 spells CGTGNTEAFF. DNA for the CDR3: TGTGGCACAGGGAACACTGAAGCTTTCTTT.